The clone carrying this T cell receptor (beta chain) came up a few times. Its antigen is not known. TCRdb reanalysed the 5' RACE reads using MiXCR and keeps one entry per CDR3 protein. The sample has around 370,000 distinct CDR3 sequences; around a fifth are singletons. The sample comes from a study of T-cell memory formation after mild COVID-19. Turning to the study itself: TCR clusters were largely donor specific.

The CDR3 is 13 amino acids. Trimming took 0 bases from V and 8 from J, leaving 10 bases between them. CDR1 is MGHRA, CDR2 YSYEKL, per germline. General observations from the study: A subset of responding clones appeared in pre-infection memory, suggesting cross-reactive memory joined. Clones shrinking between day 15 and 85 showed a balanced CD4/CD8 split, and those that grew later tilted toward CD4+.

The sequenced sample was PBMCs or a T cell subset sorted from them (not recorded which). This chain links TRBV4-1 with TRBJ1-1, with D maybe TRBD1 (6 bases). This clonotype was sampled from an adult woman who had mild COVID-19 (a few samples of this study predate the infection). Cell type and time point are not known. This CDR3 is CASSQERTDEAFF. In DNA, the CDR3 is TGCGCCAGCAGCCAAGAGAGGACAGACGAAGCTTTCTTT.